This T cell receptor beta chain comes out of a study of T cell repertoires in aging, cancer and after chemotherapy. A mixed TRB-A/B primer pool amplified rearranged TRB by multiplex touch-down PCR. TCRdb processed the multiplex PCR reads anew with MiXCR; each CDR3 protein has one entry. Of 5,000 or so distinct CDR3 sequences in the sample, about 26% were seen once. The V gene lost 2 bases and the J gene lost 10 bases, with 12 bases spanning the gap. Germline loops: CDR1 LGHNA, CDR2 YNFKEQ. The CDR3 spans 14 residues. Peripheral blood genomic DNA, not sorted cells or RNA, was the template. This TCR was recovered from a human donor in good health. Sequencing used blood. The V and J genes are TRBV4-2 and TRBJ1-6; possible D gene TRBD1, 5 bases. The CDR3 DNA reads TGTGCCAGCAGCCAAAGTCAGGGTCAATCACCCCTCCACTTT. Translation: CASSQSQGQSPLHF.